This TCR beta chain was sequenced during a study of beta chain features in type 1 diabetes. Findings of the study overall: Researchers report that Type 1 diabetes patients had moderately but significantly shorter TCRB CDR3s across all four CD4+ subsets. Insertion counts at VDJ junctions were lower in type 1 diabetes patients, who also showed more deletions there. Across patients, naive, central memory and Treg TCRB repertoires exhibited apparently greater similarity than was observed across healthy donors.

Each sorted fraction was over 95% pure. Expressed TCRB transcripts were sequenced, since all the RNA that had been isolated was reverse transcribed. Sequencing was performed with immunoSEQ multiplex PCR; in TCRdb, only in-frame clones are kept and a portion is missing. Found here are some 410,000 clones, roughly 13% of them singletons; the top ten hold less than 0.04%. This clone has a handful of counts. The antigen remains undetermined. Germline V gene sequence: CDR1 LNHDA, CDR2 SQIVND (reference sequence). This CDR3 comprises 14 residues. V was pared by 3 bases and J by 3 bases, with 9 bases between.

V is TRBV19 and J is TRBJ2-1, with D perhaps TRBD1 (5 bases). Sequencing input: naive CD4+ T cells from blood. The sequence derives from a man aged 25-45 years in good health. CDR3 protein: CASSISRVYNEQFF. The CDR3 region has the DNA TGTGCCAGTAGTATCTCCAGGGTCTACAATGAGCAGTTCTTC.